Given below is one T cell receptor beta chain in context. Antigen unknown. This table comes from immunoSEQ multiplex PCR, and its TCRdb copy is limited to in-frame clones, with some not included. The table records fewer than 55,000 clones, about 95% of them present only once. The data belong to a study of graft-versus-host responses after intestinal transplantation. The wider study: In this cohort, recipients had multivisceral, liver-intestinal, or isolated intestinal transplants. The whole recipient group had anti-thymocyte globulin induction followed by tacrolimus and steroids for around three years.

This CDR3 region has 15 residues. CDR1 is SEHNR, CDR2 FQNEAQ, per germline (reference sequence). The germline V and J ends were trimmed by 2 bases and 2 bases, with 13 bases remaining between them. Overall study results and limits: Peak levels of circulating GvH clones tracked with early post-transplant HvG declines. GvH clones occurred in recipient marrow; some first appeared in ileum or blood.

V usage is TRBV7-9 and J usage is TRBJ2-7, with D unclear. The source of this sequence is a human donor who was the organ donor for an intestinal transplant. This specimen consisted of unstimulated CD8+ T cells sorted from spleen or lymph node cells, obtained before transplant. The CDR3 nucleotides are TGTGCCAGCAGCTTAAATCTGGAGTTTACCTACGAGCAGTACTTC. Its protein is CASSLNLEFTYEQYF.